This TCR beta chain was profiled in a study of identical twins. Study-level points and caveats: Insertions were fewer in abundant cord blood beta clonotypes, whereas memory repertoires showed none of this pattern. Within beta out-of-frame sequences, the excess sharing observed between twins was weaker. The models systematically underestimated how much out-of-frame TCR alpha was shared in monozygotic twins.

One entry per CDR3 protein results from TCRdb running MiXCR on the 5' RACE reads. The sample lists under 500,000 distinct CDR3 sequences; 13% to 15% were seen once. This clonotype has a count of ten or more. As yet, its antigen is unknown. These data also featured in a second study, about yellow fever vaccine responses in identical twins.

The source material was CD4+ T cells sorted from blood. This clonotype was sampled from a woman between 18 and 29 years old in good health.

Here the CDR3 reads CSVRQGQNTEAFF. In DNA form, the CDR3 reads TGCAGCGTCCGACAGGGCCAGAACACTGAAGCTTTCTTT. The chain couples TRBV29-1 to TRBJ1-1; 7 bases fit TRBD1. Trimming took 6 bases from V and 1 from J; bases not matched to a gene: 5. CDR3 length: 13 amino acids. Germline V gives CDR1 SQVTM, CDR2 ANQGSEA.